This TCR beta chain originates from a study of T cell changes during pregnancy in multiple sclerosis. Measured with immunoSEQ multiplex PCR; TCRdb has only the in-frame clones, and not every one. Seen here are tens of thousands of clones, 92% observed once, and the top ten hold around 0.78%. The CDR3 contains 16 residues. CDR1 SGHRS and CDR2 YFSETQ come from the germline V gene. V trimming: 2 bases; J trimming: 6 bases; junction bases outside the gene matches: 10. The V gene is TRBV5-1, the J gene TRBJ2-3, with 9 bases lining up with TRBD2. Sequences were derived from CD4+ T cells from peripheral blood mononuclear cells, sampled before pregnancy. The TCR originated in a female donor with multiple sclerosis, enrolled in a pregnancy study. The CDR3 spells CASSLEPGLAFDTQYF. In nucleotides, the CDR3 is TGCGCCAGCAGCTTAGAACCGGGACTAGCTTTTGATACGCAGTATTTT.